This TCR beta chain was sequenced during a study of siplizumab effects on memory and regulatory T cells (dated by TCRdb to between 2017 and 2020). Notes on the research overall: The study looked at the effect of siplizumab, an anti-CD2 antibody, on alloreactive T-cell subsets in allogeneic mixed lymphocyte reactions made from human PBMCs. Overall results and qualifications from the work: Siplizumab significantly lowered the cumulative frequency of alloreactive sequences that could be traced to unstimulated CD4+ memory T cells. About 75-97% of proliferating CD4+ or CD8+ clones could not be given a naive or memory phenotype. Because sequences at frequencies below about 10^-5 were poorly captured, only a minor fraction of alloreactive clones could be mapped back to unstimulated subsets. The suppressive function of proliferating Tregs from siplizumab cultures was not functionally confirmed. Unstimulated naive T cells appeared more diverse than memory T cells, and naive cells seemed to contribute substantially to the alloresponse. In reactions with siplizumab, an average of about 62% of mappable alloreactive CD4+ clones were Treg-derived, compared with roughly 26% in control reactions.

Note on this clone: Which antigen it targets is not known. No qualities accompany the bases; no much larger clone lies one base away.

The library was prepared using the immunoSEQ multiplex PCR assay. Approximately 10^5 TCR templates per sample were assayed on the deep sequencing platform. Genomic DNA extracted from sorted T cells was the material used for TCRbeta CDR3 sequencing. On the authors' methods: The R programming language was used for clonal analysis of the TCRbeta CDR3 data. Unstimulated samples were compared with post-reaction CFSE-low samples to define alloreactive CD4+ and CD8+ clones. Regulatory or non-regulatory origin of alloreactive CD4+ clones was assigned by matching sequences to the sorted unstimulated Treg and non-Treg repertoires. TCRdb stores this immuneACCESS table with in-frame sequences only. Part of the clones is absent; in the studies checked, under half of the shortfall reflects unresolved V genes, and no reason is known for the rest. That table gives V, J and clone size, and the DNA gave D and trimming. This sample comprises some 96,000 clones, about nine tenths of them detected only once. Jointly, the top ten make up about 0.15% of the sample.

Sorted unstimulated T cells and proliferating T cells recovered from mixed lymphocyte reactions were subjected to TCRbeta CDR3 sequencing. Fresh whole blood from roughly ten HLA-typed healthy donors was used to isolate PBMCs. The germline V gene gives CDR1 as KGHSH and CDR2 as LQKENI. Including cysteine and phenylalanine, the CDR3 has 15 amino acids. The retained sequence is limited to the CDR3, 45 bases, with the frame set at the first base. Trimming leaves V shorter by 0 bases and J shorter by 7 bases, with the junction holding 5 bases beyond the gene matches. The clonotype originates from a human donor in good health. The sample was CD4+ T cells sorted from blood. The receptor chain draws on TRBV18 and TRBJ2-5; TRBD2 lines up with 10 middle nucleotides. The DNA sequence reads TGTGCCAGCTCACCACCGAGCGGGGGGGCCCCGACCCAGTACTTC. This is translated as CASSPPSGGAPTQYF.